This T cell receptor beta chain was sequenced for a study of shared clonotypes between healthy human individuals. Findings of the study overall: The study sampled only blood, and tissue repertoires likely differ. Compared with clonotypes that all four donors shared, non-shared clonotypes had lower generation probabilities. The low donor count limited represented genetic and exposure-history diversity.

When replicate PCRs were run on sorted subsets, they used about 200 ng DNA, about 30,000 T cell genomes. Clones were sequenced by immunoSEQ multiplex PCR, and TCRdb holds only the in-frame ones, with some missing. This repertoire shows roughly 2.5 million clones, around 94% found once; its top ten account for about 0.13%. The V gene lost 4 bases and the J gene lost 0 bases, with 13 bases spanning the gap. Per germline, CDR1 LNHDA and CDR2 SQIVND (reference sequence). This CDR3 has 16 residues. Only a few counts were recorded for this clone. Its antigen is unidentified. Sequencing was performed on naive CD4+ T cells sorted from blood. Subset denoted: CD45RA+ positively selected. The chain joins TRBV19 to TRBJ1-3; no clear D gene. The receptor comes from a man aged 18 to 29 in good health. This CDR3 is CASSTWTANSGNTIYF. The CDR3 nucleotides are TGTGCCAGTAGTACGTGGACTGCAAACTCTGGAAACACCATATATTTT.